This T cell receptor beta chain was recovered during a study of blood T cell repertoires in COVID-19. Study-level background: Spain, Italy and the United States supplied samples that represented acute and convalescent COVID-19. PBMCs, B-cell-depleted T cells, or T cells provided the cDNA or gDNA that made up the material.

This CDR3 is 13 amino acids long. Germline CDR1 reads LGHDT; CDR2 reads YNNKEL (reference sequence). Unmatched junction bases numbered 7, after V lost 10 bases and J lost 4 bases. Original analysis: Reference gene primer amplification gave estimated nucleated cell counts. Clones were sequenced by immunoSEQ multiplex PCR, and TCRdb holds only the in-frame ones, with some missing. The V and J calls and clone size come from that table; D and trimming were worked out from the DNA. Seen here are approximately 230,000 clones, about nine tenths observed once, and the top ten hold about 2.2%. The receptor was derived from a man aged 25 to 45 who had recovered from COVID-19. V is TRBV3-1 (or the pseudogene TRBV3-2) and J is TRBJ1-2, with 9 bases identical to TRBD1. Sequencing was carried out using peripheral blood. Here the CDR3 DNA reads TGTGCCACCTCGGCGGGACAGGGCTATGGCTACACCTTC. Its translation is CATSAGQGYGYTF.